This TCR beta chain was found in a study of shared clonotypes between healthy human individuals. About this clone itself: The sample contains more than one DNA sequence encoding this CDR3.

TCRdb's table, derived via immunoSEQ multiplex PCR, lists solely in-frame clones and lacks some. Seen here are approximately 810,000 clones, 90% to 95% observed once, and the top ten hold less than 25%. After removal of 2 bases from V and 0 bases from J, the junction contained 1 base not matched to a gene. CDR3 length: 15 residues. Germline V CDR1 and CDR2: SGDLS, YYNGEE. The naive CD8 fraction comprised CD45RO-negative cells positively selected for CCR7 and excluded terminally differentiated effector memory CD45RA+ cells. Material: naive CD8+ T cells sorted from blood. This clonotype was sampled from a man younger than 40 in good health. V and J are TRBV9 and TRBJ1-1, with 10 bases matching TRBD1. The CDR3 DNA reads TGTGCCAGCAGCGTGGGACAGGGGTTGAACACTGAAGCTTTCTTT. It specifies CASSVGQGLNTEAFF.